This T cell receptor (beta chain) was sequenced during a study of blood T cell repertoires in COVID-19. Study in general: T cells, B-cell-depleted T cells, or PBMCs provided the cDNA or gDNA that served as material.

The data were produced by immunoSEQ multiplex PCR, yet TCRdb's version contains in-frame clones alone and is incomplete. This sample has 55,000 to 70,000 clones; about 88% occur once, and the top ten carry around two fifths. Germline CDR1 MGHDK, CDR2 SYGVNS. The length of the CDR3 is 15 residues. The V segment lost 4 bases and the J segment 5 bases; nucleotides outside the gene matches: 6. The specimen sequenced was peripheral blood. The V and J genes are TRBV25-1 and TRBJ2-1, with TRBD1 matching 9 bases. The sequence came from a woman aged 60-75 years with COVID-19, enrolled during active disease. CDR3 DNA: TGTGCCAGCAGTGTCGGAAGACAGGGGGACAATGAGCAGTTCTTC. Its protein is CASSVGRQGDNEQFF.